This T cell receptor beta chain was recovered during a study of T cell responses to AZD1222 COVID-19 vaccine. Study overall: Pooling of second doses given at about 4 or about 12 weeks was done. Study-wide results and caveats: None of the repertoires were sampled until the peak T cell response had passed. Regions 160-218 and 743-854 held dominance among vaccine-associated CD4 TCRs, which spanned spike. Donors were chiefly white British, with a greater number of females, and clonal diversity was perhaps underestimated.

Assay used: immunoSEQ multiplex PCR; TCRdb lists only in-frame clones, some missing. The sample lists some 130,000 clones; over 90% were seen once. A few counts support this clone. As yet, its antigen is unknown. The sample holds other DNA sequences that translate to the same CDR3. The CDR3 covers 13 residues. The junction had 1 base not matched to a gene; V was cut back by 3 bases and J by 7 bases. Germline CDR1 and CDR2: SGHRS and YFSETQ. Sample: peripheral blood, taken on day 0 of AZD1222 vaccination. This TCR came from an adult in good health. The rearrangement joins TRBV5-1 to TRBJ1-6; TRBD1 matches at 7 bases. The CDR3 here is CASSSGQNSPLHF. In DNA form, the CDR3 reads TGCGCCAGCAGCTCGGGACAGAATTCACCCCTCCACTTT.